The 23 T cell receptor beta chains given below trace back to one sample, sequenced in a study of blood T cells in healthy people across ages (dated by TCRdb to between 2015 and 2017). Libraries were prepared through 5' RACE. Instrument on record: Illumina HiSeq 2500. The second PCR ran for about 6 to 12 cycles and used a J-beta primer mix along with a sample-barcoded 5' primer. TCRdb trimmed public reads at Q25 via fastp, called clones via MiXCR and kept in-frame beta chains. Records with the same CDR3 protein are collapsed into one entry carrying the most frequent genes and DNA. The sample table holds about 1,400,000 distinct CDR3 sequences, of which roughly 60% were seen once. Of the sample, about 6.7% is held by the ten largest clones. Sequenced material: blood. The origin of the receptors is a man younger than 35 in good health.

The V gene is TRBV6-4, the J gene TRBJ2-1; TRBD1 matches at 7 bases. The CDR3 totals 15 residues. V shed 2 bases, J shed 9 bases, and the junction held 10 bases outside the gene matches. The V gene's germline CDR1 is MRHNA and CDR2 SNTAGT. CDR3 DNA: TGTGCCAGCAGTGACACAGGGGCCTTCGGGGTTGAGCAGTTCTTC. The encoded protein is CASSDTGAFGVEQFF.

V gene TRBV20-1 combines with J gene TRBJ2-3, with D hard to call. The length of the CDR3 is 11 residues. The V end was cut by 3 bases, the J end by 2 bases, with 3 bases between. CDR1 is DFQATT, CDR2 SNEGSKA, per germline (reference sequence). The CDR3 region has the DNA TGCAGTGCTAGTGACACAGATACGCAGTATTTT. Residues: CSASDTDTQYF.

The chain is built from TRBV4-2 and TRBJ2-5; TRBD2 is a possible D gene (5 bases). Between the trimmed V and J ends, which lost 1 base and 9 bases, there was a span of 12 bases. Per the germline V gene, CDR1 is LGHNA and CDR2 is YNFKEQ. The CDR3 is made up of 13 amino acids. The CDR3 region is CASSQGIRGAQYF. CDR3 sequence (DNA): TGTGCCAGCAGCCAAGGGATCCGGGGAGCCCAGTACTTC.

The chain uses TRBV10-3 and TRBJ2-7; a weak D match, TRBD2 (7 bases). Between the trimmed V and J ends, which lost 6 bases and 3 bases, there was a span of 12 bases. CDR1 ENHRY and CDR2 SYGVKD come from the germline V gene. This CDR3 region has 13 residues. CDR3 sequence (DNA): TGTGCCATCAGGGGGGGGGGCGACTACGAGCAGTACTTC. It yields the protein CAIRGGGDYEQYF.

This clonotype was counted between two and nine times. The V call is TRBV12-3 or TRBV12-4, the J call TRBJ2-5; D is unresolved. This CDR3 comprises 12 residues. V lost 5 bases to trimming and J lost 4 bases, with 8 bases between them. CDR3 protein: CASSRPRETQYF. CDR3 DNA: TGTGCCAGCAGTCGACCCAGAGAGACCCAGTACTTC.

This chain uses TRBV15 with TRBJ2-2; possibly TRBD2 for D (5 bases). Germline CDR1 reads LNHNV; CDR2 reads YYDKDF (reference sequence). With 0 bases removed from V and 7 bases from J, the gap between germline ends came to 12 bases. CDR3 length equals 15 residues. The CDR3 nucleotides read TGTGCCACCAGCAGAGACGTGGCGGGTGTCGGGGAGCTGTTTTTT. Translated: CATSRDVAGVGELFF.

The chain couples TRBV10-3 to TRBJ2-3, with D possibly matching TRBD1 (6 bases). The V and J ends lost 11 bases and 0 bases respectively, with 12 bases between them. The germline CDR1 and CDR2 sequences are ENHRY and SYGVKD. The CDR3 extends over 13 amino acids. The CDR3 loop is CAGRGPSTDTQYF. The CDR3 bases are TGTGCCGGCAGGGGCCCTAGCACAGATACGCAGTATTTT.

The V and J genes are TRBV20-1 and TRBJ2-1, with 7 positions matching TRBD2. Matching the DNA end better, TRBJ2-7 makes the J call doubtful. The CDR3 is made up of 14 amino acids. Germline V CDR1 and CDR2: DFQATT, SNEGSKA (reference sequence). The CDR3 DNA sequence: TGCAGTGCTATAGGAGCGGGGCCTCACAGGAAGCAGTACTTC. Translation gives CSAIGAGPHRKQYF.

V usage is TRBV7-2 and J usage is TRBJ2-4, with 8 bases matching TRBD2. J lost 6 bases, V lost 5 bases, and 12 bases had no gene match. This CDR3 contains 16 residues. Germline-derived CDR1 and CDR2 are SGHTA and FQGNSA. As DNA, the CDR3 is TGTGCCAGCAGCGAGCCGGGACTAGTGGGACCAAACATTCAGTACTTC. This sequence encodes CASSEPGLVGPNIQYF. Full variable domain (remainder filled in from reference TRBV7-2 and TRBJ2-4): GAGVSQSPSNKVTEKGKDVELRCDPISGHTALYWYRQSLGQGLEFLIYFQGNSAPDKSGLPSDRFSAERTGGSVSTLTIQRTQQEDSAVYLCASSEPGLVGPNIQYFGAGTRLSVL.

The sample holds a few counts of this clonotype. This chain uses TRBV4-1 with TRBJ2-7; 10 nucleotides agree with TRBD2. This CDR3 has 18 amino acids. Germline values: CDR1 MGHRA, CDR2 YSYEKL. V lost 4 bases to trimming and J lost 2 bases; unmatched junction nucleotides: 14. Here the CDR3 reads CASSPFLVSGGSTYEQYF. The CDR3 DNA sequence: TGCGCCAGCAGCCCCTTCCTCGTTAGCGGGGGGTCGACCTACGAGCAGTACTTC.

This clonotype was seen only a few times. The gene calls are TRBV4-3 and TRBJ2-3; D not certain. The CDR3 runs to 15 residues. Trimming left V 0 bases short and J 6 bases short, with 13 bases between. The V gene's germline CDR1 is LGHNA and CDR2 YSLEER. The CDR3 sequence: CASSQDPAPTDTQYF. The CDR3, as DNA: TGCGCCAGCAGCCAAGATCCCGCCCCAACGGATACGCAGTATTTT.

This clonotype was counted a single time. The gene calls are TRBV6-5 and TRBJ2-5; D is unclear. The CDR3 length is 14 residues. V was shortened by 6 bases and J by 5 bases, with 16 bases between the two germline ends. From germline, CDR1 is MNHEY and CDR2 SVGAGI. CDR3 in DNA: TGTGCCAGCAGCCCTCGAGATACCTGGGAGACCCAGTACTTC. Residues: CASSPRDTWETQYF.

The genes are TRBV21-1 and TRBJ1-5; the tabulated D call, TRBD1, remains unverified against the DNA. TRBV21-1 is a pseudogene. The CDR3 contains 17 residues. CDR3 protein: CASSKSYTGTDNQPQHF. CDR3 coding DNA: TGTGCCAGCAGCAAATCCTACACCGGGACAGACAATCAGCCCCAGCATTTT.

The chain carries TRBV27 and TRBJ1-5, with TRBD1 matching 8 bases. The J segment lost 3 bases and the V segment lost 5 bases, leaving 3 bases of the junction unmatched. This CDR3 is 14 amino acids long. Germline CDR1 and CDR2: MNHEY and SMNVEV (reference sequence). The CDR3 here is CASSVDRVNQPQHF. In DNA, the CDR3 is TGTGCCAGCAGTGTGGACAGGGTCAATCAGCCCCAGCATTTT.

The J gene is TRBJ1-1, the V gene TRBV2; 8 bases are a match to TRBD1. The CDR3 totals 14 residues. J lost 2 bases, V lost 7 bases, and 6 bases had no gene match. The germline V gene encodes CDR1 SNHLY and CDR2 FYNNEI. DNA of the CDR3: TGTGCCAGCATTAACGACAGGGGAAACACTGAAGCTTTCTTT. Translating gives CASINDRGNTEAFF.

The chain joins TRBV20-1 to TRBJ2-5, with 13 bases aligning to TRBD2. CDR1 and CDR2 (germline): DFQATT, SNEGSKA (reference sequence). CDR3 length: 17 residues. The junction had 10 bases not matched to a gene; V was cut back by 3 bases and J by 3 bases. DNA of the CDR3: TGCAGTGCTAGCGGCACACCCGGACTAGCGGGAGAAGAGACCCAGTACTTC. Translating it yields CSASGTPGLAGEETQYF.

This clonotype has more than one count but fewer than ten. V usage is TRBV4-3 and J usage is TRBJ2-3, with D maybe TRBD1 (5 bases). The CDR3 has 15 residues. The germline V gene encodes CDR1 LGHNA and CDR2 YSLEER. V lost 0 bases and J lost 0, with 7 bases in between. The CDR3 region is CASSQDYRSTDTQYF. The CDR3 nucleotides read TGCGCCAGCAGCCAAGATTACAGGAGCACAGATACGCAGTATTTT.

The chain employs TRBV7-2 and TRBJ2-1; tentatively, D is TRBD1 (6 bases). The length of the CDR3 is 16 residues. Germline V gene sequence: CDR1 SGHTA, CDR2 FQGNSA. Between the trimmed V and J ends, which lost 4 bases and 3 bases, there was a span of 16 bases. The CDR3 sequence: CASSSRTRGFYNEQFF. CDR3 bases: TGTGCCAGCAGCTCGCGGACCAGGGGATTCTACAATGAGCAGTTCTTC. The full variable domain, in which reference TRBV7-2 and TRBJ2-1 provide the parts outside the CDR3, is GAGVSQSPSNKVTEKGKDVELRCDPISGHTALYWYRQSLGQGLEFLIYFQGNSAPDKSGLPSDRFSAERTGGSVSTLTIQRTQQEDSAVYLCASSSRTRGFYNEQFFGPGTRLTVL.

The chain combines TRBV3-1 with TRBJ2-1; tentatively, D is TRBD1 or TRBD2 (5 bases each). The germline V and J ends were trimmed by 1 base and 1 base, with 14 bases remaining between them. Germline-derived CDR1 and CDR2 are LGHDT and YNNKEL (reference sequence). The CDR3 spans 17 residues. CDR3 sequence (DNA): TGTGCCAGCAGCCAAGGGGGCGCGGGTAAATCCTACAATGAGCAGTTCTTC. Its protein product is CASSQGGAGKSYNEQFF.

With respect to this clonotype: At one boundary the junction diverges from the germline segment, which might be a read error. The rearrangement links TRBV5-6 to TRBJ1-1; TRBD1 might be the D (5 bases). The CDR3 consists of 15 residues. Germline loops: CDR1 SGHDT, CDR2 YYEEEE. The CDR3 loop is CASSLERQMNTEAFF. The CDR3 DNA sequence: TGTGCTAGCAGCTTGGAAAGACAGATGAACACTGAAGCTTTCTTT.

V usage is TRBV6-6 and J usage is TRBJ1-2; D not certain. The length of the CDR3 is 14 residues. Germline V gene sequence: CDR1 MNHNY, CDR2 SVGAGI (reference sequence). The V end lost 5 bases, the J end lost 6 bases, and 16 bases lay between the germline ends. This CDR3 reads CASSKDGELDGYTF. Here the CDR3 DNA reads TGTGCCAGCAGTAAGGACGGGGAACTTGATGGCTACACCTTC.

In this sample, this clonotype turned up a few times. This chain links TRBV13 with TRBJ2-5, with D perhaps matching TRBD1 (6 bases). V was shortened by 10 bases and J by 3 bases, with 12 bases between the two germline ends. The CDR3 is made up of 12 amino acids. Germline V CDR1 and CDR2: PRHDT, FYEKMQ (reference sequence). The CDR3 region is CATHRAKETQYF. DNA of the CDR3: TGTGCCACCCACAGGGCTAAAGAGACCCAGTACTTC.

This clonotype was seen a handful of times. V is TRBV4-3 and J is TRBJ2-5; 13 bases align to TRBD2. Per the germline V gene, CDR1 is LGHNA and CDR2 is YSLEER. Trimming took 3 bases from V and 4 from J; bases not matched to a gene: 5. The CDR3 has 16 residues. The CDR3 nucleotides read TGCGCCAGCAGCCAGCGCACTAGCGGGGGGGGAGAGACCCAGTACTTC. As protein: CASSQRTSGGGETQYF.